One sample yielded the 2 T cell receptor beta chains listed below, sequenced in a study of blood T cell repertoires in COVID-19. The data were produced by immunoSEQ multiplex PCR, yet TCRdb's version contains in-frame clones alone and is incomplete. The data show a few hundred thousand clones, 70% to 90% seen once. Sequenced input: PBMCs or T cells enriched from blood (not recorded which). The receptors derive from a woman aged 40 to 55 who had recovered from COVID-19.

V and J are TRBV28 and TRBJ1-3; possible D gene TRBD1, 5 bases. Trimming took off 1 base at V and 0 bases at J, with 16 bases between the two ends. Germline V gives CDR1 MDHEN, CDR2 SYDVKM. The CDR3 spans 18 residues. CDR3 region: CASSLSGGGQTSGNTIYF. The CDR3 DNA is TGTGCCAGCAGTTTATCCGGGGGGGGTCAGACCTCTGGAAACACCATATATTTT. The full variable domain, in which reference TRBV28 and TRBJ1-3 provide the parts outside the CDR3, is DVKVTQSSRYLVKRTGEKVFLECVQDMDHENMFWYRQDPGLGLRLIYFSYDVKMKEKGDIPEGYSVSREKKERFSLILESASTNQTSMYLCASSLSGGGQTSGNTIYFGEGSWLTVV.

The genes are TRBV7-2 and TRBJ2-4, with D perhaps matching TRBD1 (6 bases). Trimming removed 5 bases at V and 2 bases at J, with 10 bases between. The CDR3 length is 14 residues. Germline CDR1 reads SGHTA; CDR2 reads FQGNSA. Written as DNA, the CDR3 is TGTGCCAGCAGCGCGACAGGACCCAAAAACATTCAGTACTTC. Translated, it gives CASSATGPKNIQYF.